This entry features one TCR beta chain sequence. Its antigen is as yet unknown. These data come from a study of cytomegalovirus exposure and HLA in healthy donors. The study's findings and limits: Segments of the TCR beta V type were, in most cases, productive about 90% or about 30% of the time in an earlier analysis.

The length of the CDR3 is 16 residues. Germline V lookup: CDR1 KGHSH, CDR2 LQKENI. V lost 6 bases, J lost 0 bases, and 10 bases stayed unmatched. PCR used 60 Vbeta primers and 13 Jbeta primers. Measured with immunoSEQ multiplex PCR; TCRdb has only the in-frame clones, and not every one. The sample has 150,000 to 200,000 clones, approximately 78% seen once; the top ten hold about 2.1%. The chain recombines TRBV18 with TRBJ1-1; 7 positions match TRBD1. The sequence came from a woman between 18 and 29 years old in good health and CMV-seronegative. The source material was PBMCs. The CDR3 DNA reads TGTGCCAGCTCCCAAGGACAGGAACGAATGAACACTGAAGCTTTCTTT. Its translation is CASSQGQERMNTEAFF.